These 17 T cell receptor beta chains were all obtained from the same sample, sequenced in a study of CD8 T cell repertoires and HIV-1 epitope variants (TCRdb year 2020). Libraries came from the immunoSEQ multiplex PCR assay. Held by TCRdb, this immuneACCESS table contains in-frame sequences only and omits some clones. Under half of the omission traces to an unresolved V gene where checked; the cause of the rest is unknown. In this sample the table shows 95,000 or so clones, roughly 80% of which occur a single time. Clones ranked in the top ten supply around 24% of the sample. The specimen sequenced was uncultured baseline CD8+ T cells from peripheral blood mononuclear cells (PBMCs). The receptors derive from a male donor with HIV.

This clone was seen once. This sequence joins TRBV6-5 and TRBJ2-7, with 12 bases fitting TRBD2. The CDR3 loop spans 16 amino acids. Trimming took 0 bases from V and 8 from J; bases not matched to a gene: 8. Germline assignment: CDR1 MNHEY and CDR2 SVGAGI. The CDR3 DNA reads as TGTGCCAGCAGTTACTCGCCTAGCGGGAGGGCCGGTAAGCAGTACTTC. Protein: CASSYSPSGRAGKQYF.

Only one count was recorded for this clone. This chain connects TRBV28 to TRBJ1-5; D unclear. Germline lookup yields CDR1 MDHEN and CDR2 SYDVKM. V was cut by 3 bases and J by 2 bases, with 11 bases left in between. The CDR3 contains 15 residues. In DNA, the CDR3 is TGTGCCAGCAGTTTGGGATTTCAAGGCAATCAGCCCCAGCATTTT. This encodes CASSLGFQGNQPQHF.

This clone was found many times. This chain joins TRBV19 and TRBJ2-1, with no clear D. Germline CDR1 is LNHDA and CDR2 is SQIVND (reference sequence). This CDR3 has 13 amino acids. V was pared by 1 base and J by 10 bases, with 11 bases between. The CDR3 bases are TGTGCCAGTAGTATAGTAGCTGATAGGGAGCAGTTCTTC. Translated: CASSIVADREQFF.

The chain couples TRBV6-5 to TRBJ1-2; 7 nucleotides match TRBD1. The CDR3 is 14 amino acids. The germline V gene encodes CDR1 MNHEY and CDR2 SVGAGI. J lost 1 base, V lost 6 bases, and 5 bases had no gene match. The chain's CDR3 is CASSAGTVNYGYTF. The CDR3 DNA reads as TGTGCCAGCAGCGCAGGGACAGTTAACTATGGCTACACCTTC.

This clone showed up many times. This chain joins TRBV5-1 and TRBJ2-1; D is ambiguous. With 7 bases removed from V and 5 bases from J, the gap between germline ends came to 16 bases. Germline assignment: CDR1 SGHRS and CDR2 YFSETQ. The CDR3 has 14 residues. Written as DNA, the CDR3 is TGCGCCAGCCGCTGGGAAAGGATGAACAATGAGCAGTTCTTC. Translation: CASRWERMNNEQFF.

The chain joins TRBV29-1 to TRBJ2-7; D is ambiguous. Per germline, CDR1 SQVTM and CDR2 ANQGSEA. The CDR3 runs 11 residues. Trimming removed 3 bases at V and 6 bases at J, with 9 bases between. CDR3 amino acids: CSVEKGSEQYF. The CDR3, as DNA: TGCAGCGTTGAGAAAGGGTCCGAGCAGTACTTC.

This clone was detected only once. DNA of the CDR3: TGTGCCAGCAGCATCACGTCAGAGGGGGCCGGACAGCCCCAGCATTTT. Its translation is CASSITSEGAGQPQHF. The chain employs TRBV7-2 and TRBJ1-5, with 7 bases fitting TRBD1. Germline CDR1 and CDR2: SGHTA and FQGNSA. Trimming removed 5 bases from V and 7 bases from J; junction bases left unmatched: 14. The CDR3 sequence is 16 residues long.

This clone is a singleton in its sample. The rearrangement joins TRBV11-2 to TRBJ2-2; no definite D call. This CDR3 has 14 residues. Trimming stripped 1 base from V and 1 base from J, with 4 bases between. Germline V lookup: CDR1 SGHAT, CDR2 FQNNGV. This chain's CDR3 is CASSLGVNTGELFF. In DNA form, the CDR3 reads TGTGCCAGCAGCTTAGGGGTGAACACCGGGGAGCTGTTTTTT. Filled out from reference TRBV11-2 and TRBJ2-2, the complete variable domain reads EAGVAQSPRYKIIEKRQSVAFWCNPISGHATLYWYQQILGQGPKLLIQFQNNGVVDDSQLPKDRFSAERLKGVDSTLKIQPAKLEDSAVYLCASSLGVNTGELFFGEGSRLTVL.

This clone was seen once. The V gene is TRBV5-1, the J gene TRBJ2-7, with 10 bases matching TRBD2. With V trimmed by 5 bases and J by 7 bases, 6 bases remained unmatched. The CDR3 length is 13 residues. Germline V gene sequence: CDR1 SGHRS, CDR2 YFSETQ. CDR3 residues: CASSSGGLEEQYF. DNA for the CDR3: TGCGCCAGCAGTAGCGGGGGGTTAGAGGAGCAGTACTTC.

The chain couples TRBV7-2 to TRBJ1-1, with D unresolved. V was trimmed by 4 bases and J by 8 bases, leaving 11 bases between them. This CDR3 comprises 12 residues. CDR1 is SGHTA, CDR2 FQGNSA, per germline. The CDR3 nucleotides read TGTGCCAGCAGCTCCCGGTCCTTCGAAGCTTTCTTT. Protein: CASSSRSFEAFF.

The chain has TRBV5-1 and TRBJ1-1, with TRBD1 identical over 9 bases. With V trimmed by 4 bases and J by 8 bases, 6 bases remained unmatched. The germline V gene encodes CDR1 SGHRS and CDR2 YFSETQ. The length of the CDR3 is 13 residues. The CDR3 spells CASSVGTGTEAFF. The CDR3 DNA is TGCGCCAGCAGCGTAGGGACAGGGACCGAAGCTTTCTTT.

The table lists this clone with a few counts. This chain joins TRBV15 and TRBJ2-3; the match to TRBD1 covers 7 bases. CDR3 size: 16 residues. Germline values: CDR1 LNHNV, CDR2 YYDKDF (reference sequence). V dropped 4 bases and J dropped 5; count of bases not matched to a gene: 12. DNA for the CDR3: TGTGCCACCAGCAACCCAGACAGGGAAGTGCAAGATACGCAGTATTTT. This sequence encodes CATSNPDREVQDTQYF.

This chain uses TRBV5-6 with TRBJ2-7, with TRBD1 as a possible D gene (6 bases). This CDR3 has 15 residues. V was trimmed by 2 bases and J by 5 bases, leaving 17 bases between them. Germline CDR1 reads SGHDT; CDR2 reads YYEEEE. CDR3 nucleotide sequence: TGTGCCAGCAGCTTAGATAGAGGGGGTAGCGACGAGCAGTACTTC. As protein: CASSLDRGGSDEQYF.

V is TRBV12-2 and J is TRBJ2-7; no check of the table's D call, TRBD1, against the DNA was made. TRBV12-2 is deemed a pseudogene. CDR3 length: 18 amino acids. CDR3 sequence reads: CASRLASWTGLLGDEQYF. CDR3 nucleotide sequence: TGTGCAAGTCGCTTAGCGTCCTGGACAGGGCTTTTAGGGGACGAGCAGTACTTC.

The CDR3, as DNA: TGTGCCAGCAGTGAAATTTTTGGGGCGATGAACACTGAAGCTTTCTTT. Its translation: CASSEIFGAMNTEAFF. The chain couples TRBV2 to TRBJ1-1; TRBD1 is a possible D gene (5 bases). The V gene's germline CDR1 is SNHLY and CDR2 FYNNEI. Between the trimmed V and J ends, which lost 2 bases and 0 bases, there was a span of 13 bases. The CDR3 is made up of 16 amino acids.

The chain recombines TRBV5-4 with TRBJ2-7, with D possibly being TRBD2 (6 bases). Germline V gene data show CDR1 as SGHNT and CDR2 as YYREEE (reference sequence). The V gene lost 1 base and the J gene lost 0 bases, with 11 bases spanning the gap. The length of the CDR3 is 15 residues. This chain's CDR3 is CASSLSGGGSYEQYF. CDR3 DNA sequence: TGTGCCAGCAGCTTGTCCGGGGGAGGCTCCTACGAGCAGTACTTC.

V and J are TRBV4-3 and TRBJ1-1; a possible D gene is TRBD1 (6 bases). This CDR3 has 19 residues. V shed 0 bases and J shed 5 bases, with 25 bases lying between them. The V gene's germline CDR1 is LGHNA and CDR2 YSLEER. CDR3 nucleotides: TGCGCCAGCAGCCAAGATCAATTGTTTAAGGGGGAGGGAGGAACTGAAGCTTTCTTT. Translation: CASSQDQLFKGEGGTEAFF.